Each of the 28 T cell receptor beta chains below was sequenced from the same sample in a study of blood T cell repertoires in COVID-19. Sequencing was performed with immunoSEQ multiplex PCR; in TCRdb, only in-frame clones are kept and a portion is missing. The sample has approximately 110,000 clones; roughly 81% are singletons. Input material: peripheral blood. All receptors come from a human donor in a cohort sampled during active COVID-19.

The rearrangement joins TRBV11-2 to TRBJ2-7; D gene ambiguous. The CDR3 extends over 13 amino acids. Trimming pared 5 bases from V and 1 base from J, leaving 9 bases between. Germline assignment: CDR1 SGHAT and CDR2 FQNNGV. CDR3 in amino acids: CASSVSNSYEQYF. The CDR3 nucleotides are TGTGCCAGCAGCGTCAGTAATTCCTACGAGCAGTACTTC.

The chain joins TRBV28 to TRBJ1-5; 8 bases align to TRBD1. Germline V CDR1 and CDR2: MDHEN, SYDVKM. V lost 5 bases and J lost 3; bases outside the gene matches: 9. The CDR3 has 16 amino acids. DNA for the CDR3: TGTGCCAGCAGTCCACCCAGGACAGGGCCCAATCAGCCCCAGCATTTT. Protein sequence: CASSPPRTGPNQPQHF.

The chain combines TRBV30 with TRBJ2-7, with D perhaps matching TRBD2 (5 bases). The CDR3 has 14 residues. Germline CDR1 and CDR2: GTSNPN and SVGIG (reference sequence). V was pared by 4 bases and J by 2 bases, with 15 bases between. CDR3 amino acids: CAWTNDGETYEQYF. DNA for the CDR3: TGTGCCTGGACCAACGACGGGGAAACCTACGAGCAGTACTTC.

The CDR3 spells CAWGTGGNYGYTF. In nucleotides, the CDR3 is TGTGCCTGGGGGACAGGGGGGAACTATGGCTACACCTTC. The V call is TRBV30, the J call TRBJ1-2; 11 nucleotides match TRBD1. Germline V gives CDR1 GTSNPN, CDR2 SVGIG (reference sequence). Trimming at V came to 5 bases and at J to 2 bases, leaving 1 base not matched to a gene. This CDR3 is 13 amino acids long. Variable domain in full (rest from reference TRBV30 and TRBJ1-2): SQTIHQWPATLVQPVGSPLSLECTVEGTSNPNLYWYRQAAGRGLQLLFYSVGIGQISSEVPQNLSASRPQDRQFILSSKKLLLSDSGFYLCAWGTGGNYGYTFGSGTRLTVV.

CDR3 residues: CASSLATTLLRFPRTRPMKYF. CDR3 nucleotides: TGCGCCAGCAGCTTGGCGACTACCCTTCTGAGGTTCCCCCGGACTAGGCCCATGAAGTACTTC. The genes are TRBV5-1 and TRBJ2-7; 7 bases map to TRBD2. The CDR3 extends over 21 amino acids. Unmatched junction bases numbered 32, after V lost 0 bases and J lost 11 bases. The V gene's germline CDR1 is SGHRS and CDR2 YFSETQ.

This rearrangement joins TRBV18 to TRBJ1-1; 9 positions agree with TRBD1. The J segment lost 6 bases and the V segment lost 3 bases, leaving 14 bases of the junction unmatched. CDR1 and CDR2 from the germline V gene are KGHSH and LQKENI. The CDR3 sequence is 17 residues long. CDR3 amino acids: CASSPGTGSYESAEAFF. As DNA, the CDR3 is TGTGCCAGCTCACCCGGGACAGGGTCTTATGAATCGGCTGAAGCTTTCTTT.

The chain has TRBV6-2 or TRBV6-3 and TRBJ2-3; 11 bases are shared with TRBD2. J was trimmed by 2 bases and V by 7 bases; bases with no gene match: 8. CDR3 length: 16 amino acids. Germline CDR1 MNHEY, CDR2 SVGEGT. CDR3 sequence: CASIPRLAGPTDTQYF. The DNA for the CDR3 is TGTGCCAGCATCCCTCGACTAGCGGGGCCCACAGATACGCAGTATTTT.

This clone has more than one count but fewer than ten. The chain couples TRBV12-3 or TRBV12-4 to TRBJ1-1, with 10 nucleotides matching TRBD1. V was pared by 10 bases and J by 4 bases, with 6 bases of the junction left unmatched. This CDR3 contains 13 residues. This CDR3 is CATARTGGTEAFF. The CDR3 coding sequence is TGTGCCACTGCTCGGACAGGGGGCACTGAAGCTTTCTTT.

V and J are TRBV10-3 and TRBJ2-1; 13 bases match TRBD2. Looked up from germline, CDR1 is ENHRY and CDR2 is SYGVKD. The CDR3 runs to 16 residues. V gave up 6 bases and J gave up 5 bases; unmatched junction bases: 7. For the CDR3, the DNA is TGTGCCATCAGGACTACCGGGACTAGCGGGAACAATGAGCAGTTCTTC. It codes for CAIRTTGTSGNNEQFF.

The chain joins TRBV18 to TRBJ2-3; D gene unclear. Trimming removed 3 bases from V and 1 base from J, with 8 bases in between. The CDR3 covers 14 residues. Germline V gene data show CDR1 as KGHSH and CDR2 as LQKENI. The CDR3 DNA reads TGTGCCAGCTCACCCCAATCGGGCACAGATACGCAGTATTTT. Translation: CASSPQSGTDTQYF.

The rearrangement uses TRBV9 and TRBJ1-2, with 11 bases lining up with TRBD1. CDR1 SGDLS and CDR2 YYNGEE come from the germline V gene. CDR3 size: 13 residues. Unmatched junction bases numbered 3, after V lost 7 bases and J lost 4 bases. The CDR3 DNA reads TGTGCCAGCTCGGACAGGGGGCCCTATGGCTACACCTTC. Its translation: CASSDRGPYGYTF.

The V and J genes are TRBV6-5 and TRBJ2-7; weak D call: TRBD1 (5 bases). The V gene's germline CDR1 is MNHEY and CDR2 SVGAGI. Trimming took off 2 bases at V and 5 bases at J, with 13 bases between the two ends. This CDR3 contains 14 residues. CDR3 residues: CASSYRQGTNEQYF. CDR3 DNA sequence: TGTGCCAGCAGTTACAGGCAGGGAACTAACGAGCAGTACTTC.

The CDR3 nucleotides are TGTGCCAGCAGTGACAGGGGAAGGGGGTTGAACACTGAAGCTTTCTTT. Its protein is CASSDRGRGLNTEAFF. The J gene is TRBJ1-1, the V gene TRBV28, with 8 nucleotides matching TRBD1. The germline V gene encodes CDR1 MDHEN and CDR2 SYDVKM. The junction had 8 bases not matched to a gene; V was cut back by 5 bases and J by 0 bases. The CDR3 has 16 residues.

This chain links TRBV7-9 with TRBJ1-2; 7 bases are shared with TRBD1. With V trimmed by 5 bases and J by 6 bases, 3 bases remained unmatched. The CDR3 sequence is 12 residues long. Germline CDR1 reads SEHNR; CDR2 reads FQNEAQ (reference sequence). CDR3: CASSRDRDGYTF. CDR3 DNA: TGTGCCAGCAGCCGAGACAGGGATGGCTACACCTTC. The entire variable domain, with the rest obtained from reference TRBV7-9 and TRBJ1-2, is as follows: DTGVSQNPRHKITKRGQNVTFRCDPISEHNRLYWYRQTLGQGPEFLTYFQNEAQLEKSRLLSDRFSAERPKGSFSTLEIQRTEQGDSAMYLCASSRDRDGYTFGSGTRLTVV.

This clone was seen ten or more times. The genes are TRBV2 and TRBJ1-2; 8 positions match TRBD1. Germline CDR1 and CDR2: SNHLY and FYNNEI. Losses at the gene ends were 4 bases for V and 2 bases for J; bases not matched to a gene: 3. This CDR3 is built from 14 residues. CDR3 nucleotides: TGTGCCAGCAGTGGTCAGGGGGCGAACTATGGCTACACCTTC. Amino acids: CASSGQGANYGYTF.

The chain joins TRBV18 to TRBJ2-3, with 11 bases aligning to TRBD2. CDR1 is KGHSH and CDR2 is LQKENI in the germline V gene. V shed 3 bases, J shed 2 bases, and the junction held 10 bases outside the gene matches. This CDR3 region has 18 residues. CDR3 protein: CASSPTGTSGTITDTQYF. The CDR3 DNA is TGTGCCAGCTCACCCACAGGGACTAGCGGAACCATCACAGATACGCAGTATTTT.

The table lists this clone with a few counts. The CDR3 loop reads CASSQPSTGVDNQPQHF. In DNA, the CDR3 is TGCGCCAGCAGTCAACCATCGACAGGGGTCGACAATCAGCCCCAGCATTTT. The rearrangement joins TRBV23-1 to TRBJ1-5; 8 nucleotides line up with TRBD1. TRBV23-1 is treated as an ORF (open reading frame) with a function not yet certain. This CDR3 comprises 17 residues. V was pared by 2 bases and J by 3 bases, with 9 bases of the junction left unmatched.

V is TRBV3-1 (or the pseudogene TRBV3-2) and J is TRBJ2-1, with TRBD2 matching over 12 bases. In germline, CDR1 is LGHDT, CDR2 YNNKEL (reference sequence). V dropped 4 bases and J dropped 9; count of bases not matched to a gene: 4. The CDR3 spans 14 residues. The CDR3 region has the DNA TGTGCCAGCAGCCCTAGACTAGCGGGAGCTGAGCAGTTCTTC. Translated, it gives CASSPRLAGAEQFF.

The V gene is TRBV7-8, the J gene TRBJ1-2; D gene ambiguous. Germline loops: CDR1 SGHVS, CDR2 FQNEAQ. The V end lost 7 bases, the J end lost 8 bases, and 20 bases lay between the germline ends. This CDR3 region has 14 residues. In DNA, the CDR3 is TGTGCCAGCACCCCGCTCCGGGAGTTGGCCGGCTACACCTTC. Amino acid sequence: CASTPLRELAGYTF.

The V and J genes are TRBV4-3 and TRBJ1-1; no definite D call. The germline gives CDR1 LGHNA, CDR2 YSLEER. Trimming removed 2 bases at V and 3 bases at J, with 10 bases between. The CDR3 has 14 residues. The CDR3 loop reads CASSQRGGYTEAFF. The CDR3 region has the DNA TGCGCCAGCAGCCAACGAGGAGGGTACACTGAAGCTTTCTTT.

The gene calls are TRBV24-1 and TRBJ2-3; 8 bases line up with TRBD2. V shed 4 bases and J 2 bases; nucleotides not matched to a gene: 7. Germline assignment: CDR1 KGHDR and CDR2 SFDVKD. The CDR3 has 16 residues. The CDR3 region is CATSEGLAGSTDTQYF. DNA of the CDR3: TGTGCCACCAGTGAGGGCTTAGCGGGATCCACAGATACGCAGTATTTT.

The chain carries TRBV9 and TRBJ1-3, with D possibly matching TRBD1 (6 bases). Germline loops: CDR1 SGDLS, CDR2 YYNGEE. V dropped 1 base and J dropped 0 bases, with 14 bases sitting between them. The CDR3 has 17 amino acids. The CDR3 DNA follows: TGTGCCAGCAGCGTATCGGACAGCAAAATCTCTGGAAACACCATATATTTT. Translated, it gives CASSVSDSKISGNTIYF.

The chain combines TRBV5-1 with TRBJ1-1, with D perhaps matching TRBD1 (6 bases). V lost 3 bases to trimming and J lost 4 bases, with 13 bases between them. CDR1 is SGHRS, CDR2 YFSETQ, per germline. The CDR3 extends over 14 amino acids. CDR3 sequence reads: CASSWDTGGTEAFF. The DNA of the CDR3 is TGCGCCAGCAGCTGGGACACCGGCGGCACTGAAGCTTTCTTT. Filled out from reference TRBV5-1 and TRBJ1-1, the complete variable domain reads KAGVTQTPRYLIKTRGQQVTLSCSPISGHRSVSWYQQTPGQGLQFLFEYFSETQRNKGNFPGRFSGRQFSNSRSEMNVSTLELGDSALYLCASSWDTGGTEAFFGQGTRLTVV.

The chain joins TRBV3-1 (or the pseudogene TRBV3-2) to TRBJ1-2; 9 nucleotides align to TRBD1. V lost 4 bases, J lost 2 bases, and 2 bases stayed unmatched. CDR1 is LGHDT, CDR2 YNNKEL, per germline (reference sequence). The CDR3 has 14 residues. DNA of the CDR3: TGTGCCAGCAGCCCCGGGACAGGGAACTATGGCTACACCTTC. Amino acids: CASSPGTGNYGYTF.

This chain uses TRBV5-6 with TRBJ1-2; the D gene is possibly TRBD1 (5 bases). The germline V gene encodes CDR1 SGHDT and CDR2 YYEEEE. The ends were cut back, 4 bases at V and 4 bases at J, with 20 bases in the middle. The CDR3 totals 16 residues. This chain's CDR3 is CASSPERGLLAYGYTF. The CDR3 DNA sequence: TGTGCCAGCAGCCCGGAACGGGGGTTGCTAGCCTATGGCTACACCTTC.

The chain joins TRBV19 to TRBJ1-1; perhaps TRBD1 as D (6 bases). The germline V gene has CDR1 LNHDA and CDR2 SQIVND (reference sequence). The CDR3 has 17 residues. Trimming left V 5 bases short and J 6 bases short, with 25 bases between. The CDR3 loop reads CASSQFLRQVVGSEAFF. The CDR3 DNA sequence: TGTGCCAGTAGTCAATTTTTAAGACAGGTAGTCGGGTCTGAAGCTTTCTTT.

The V call is TRBV19, the J call TRBJ2-5; TRBD1 matches 7 bases. The V segment lost 2 bases and the J segment 1 base; nucleotides outside the gene matches: 7. CDR1 LNHDA and CDR2 SQIVND come from the germline V gene (reference sequence). This CDR3 has 16 residues. The chain's CDR3 is CASSIRTGLGQETQYF. CDR3 in DNA: TGTGCCAGTAGTATAAGGACAGGTTTGGGCCAAGAGACCCAGTACTTC.

The chain combines TRBV28 with TRBJ1-5; D gene unclear. CDR3 length: 14 residues. The V and J ends lost 6 bases and 3 bases respectively, with 12 bases between them. The V gene's germline CDR1 is MDHEN and CDR2 SYDVKM. The CDR3 bases are TGTGCCAGCAGCACTAGAAGGGCCAATCAGCCCCAGCATTTT. Translated: CASSTRRANQPQHF.